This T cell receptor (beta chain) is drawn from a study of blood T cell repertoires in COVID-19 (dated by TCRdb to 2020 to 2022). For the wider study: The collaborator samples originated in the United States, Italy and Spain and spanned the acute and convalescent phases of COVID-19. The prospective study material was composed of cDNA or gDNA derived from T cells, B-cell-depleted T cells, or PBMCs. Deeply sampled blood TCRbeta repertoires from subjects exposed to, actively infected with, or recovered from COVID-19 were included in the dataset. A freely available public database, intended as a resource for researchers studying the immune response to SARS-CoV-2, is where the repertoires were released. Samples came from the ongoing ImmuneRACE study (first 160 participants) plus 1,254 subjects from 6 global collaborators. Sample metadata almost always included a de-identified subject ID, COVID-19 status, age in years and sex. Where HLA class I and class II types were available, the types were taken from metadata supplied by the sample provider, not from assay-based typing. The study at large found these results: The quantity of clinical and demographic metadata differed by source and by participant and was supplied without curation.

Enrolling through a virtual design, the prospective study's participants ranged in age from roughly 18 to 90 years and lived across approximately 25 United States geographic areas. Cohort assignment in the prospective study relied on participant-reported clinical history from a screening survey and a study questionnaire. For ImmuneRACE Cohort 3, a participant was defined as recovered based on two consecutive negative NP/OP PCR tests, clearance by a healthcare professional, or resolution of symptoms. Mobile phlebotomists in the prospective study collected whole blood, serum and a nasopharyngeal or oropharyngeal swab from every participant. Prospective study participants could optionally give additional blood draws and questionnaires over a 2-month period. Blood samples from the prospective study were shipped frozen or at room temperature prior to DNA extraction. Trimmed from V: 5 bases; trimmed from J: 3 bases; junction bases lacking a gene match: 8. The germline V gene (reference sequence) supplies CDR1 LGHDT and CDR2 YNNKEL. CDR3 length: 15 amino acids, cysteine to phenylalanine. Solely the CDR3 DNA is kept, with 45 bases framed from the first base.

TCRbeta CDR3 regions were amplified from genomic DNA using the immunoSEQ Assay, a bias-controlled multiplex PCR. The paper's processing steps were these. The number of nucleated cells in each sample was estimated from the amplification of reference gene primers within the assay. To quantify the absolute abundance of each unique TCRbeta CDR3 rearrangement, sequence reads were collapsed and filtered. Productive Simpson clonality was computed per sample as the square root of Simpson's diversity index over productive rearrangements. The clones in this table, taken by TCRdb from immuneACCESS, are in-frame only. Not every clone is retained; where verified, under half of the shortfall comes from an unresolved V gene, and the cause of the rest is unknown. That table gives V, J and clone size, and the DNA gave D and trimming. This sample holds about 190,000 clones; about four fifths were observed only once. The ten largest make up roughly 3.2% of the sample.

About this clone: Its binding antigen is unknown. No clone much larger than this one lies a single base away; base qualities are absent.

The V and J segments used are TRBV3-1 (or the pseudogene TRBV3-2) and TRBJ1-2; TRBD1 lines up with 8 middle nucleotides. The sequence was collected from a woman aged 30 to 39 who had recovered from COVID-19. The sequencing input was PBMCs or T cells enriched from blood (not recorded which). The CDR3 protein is CASSGPGGADYGYTF. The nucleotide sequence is TGTGCCAGCAGCGGCCCAGGGGGCGCCGACTATGGCTACACCTTC.